These 2 T cell receptor beta chains were sequenced from one sample in a study of OX40 agonist ivuxolimab in advanced cancers. Clones were read by immunoSEQ multiplex PCR, and TCRdb kept only the in-frame ones, dropping some. The table records some 49,000 clones, 88% of them present only once. Sequences were derived from CD4+ or CD8+ T cells sorted from blood, sampled in a trial of the OX40 agonist ivuxolimab. Receptor source: an adult with an advanced solid tumor such as melanoma, head and neck, liver or kidney cancer.

The gene calls are TRBV5-1 and TRBJ2-3, with TRBD2 matching over 10 bases. Trimming removed 0 bases from V and 5 bases from J; junction bases left unmatched: 3. This CDR3 contains 15 residues. CDR1 is SGHRS and CDR2 is YFSETQ in the germline V gene. The CDR3 loop reads CASSLGLAGEDTQYF. In DNA, the CDR3 is TGCGCCAGCAGCTTGGGACTAGCGGGCGAAGATACGCAGTATTTT.

V and J are TRBV6-6 and TRBJ1-5, with D maybe TRBD1 (6 bases). This CDR3 region has 15 residues. V lost 5 bases, J lost 5 bases, and 16 bases lay in between. CDR1 and CDR2 (germline): MNHNY, SVGAGI (reference sequence). The chain's CDR3 is CASSPRTDGDQPQHF. CDR3 bases: TGTGCCAGCAGTCCCCGGACAGATGGTGATCAGCCCCAGCATTTT.